These 21 T cell receptor beta chains were sequenced from one sample in a study of blood T cell repertoires in COVID-19. Measured with immunoSEQ multiplex PCR; TCRdb has only the in-frame clones, and not every one. This sample has 330,000 or so clones; roughly 86% occur once, and the top ten carry 1.9%. The material sequenced was PBMCs or T cells enriched from blood (not recorded which). The receptors derive from a man aged 35 to 55 in a cohort exposed to, infected with or recovered from COVID-19 (not recorded which).

The chain is built from TRBV5-1 and TRBJ1-2; possible D gene TRBD1, 6 bases. Trimming shortened V by 2 bases and J by 1 base, and 18 bases separated the two germline ends. Germline CDR1 and CDR2: SGHRS and YFSETQ. The CDR3 runs 17 residues. The CDR3 sequence: CASSFSPSGTNNYGYTF. DNA for the CDR3: TGCGCCAGCAGCTTTTCCCCATCCGGGACAAATAACTATGGCTACACCTTC.

In its sample, this clone was seen a few times. The J gene is TRBJ1-5, the V gene TRBV5-4; a weak D match, TRBD1 (5 bases). V was trimmed by 0 bases and J by 5 bases, leaving 6 bases between them. The length of the CDR3 is 13 residues. Looked up from germline, CDR1 is SGHNT and CDR2 is YYREEE (reference sequence). CDR3 DNA sequence: TGTGCCAGCAGCTTGGGGGGGGATCAGCCCCAGCATTTT. It translates to CASSLGGDQPQHF.

This clone was recorded once. The chain joins TRBV4-2 to TRBJ2-1; a weak D match, TRBD2 (5 bases). V was clipped by 0 bases and J by 6 bases, with 12 bases between them. Germline loops: CDR1 LGHNA, CDR2 YNFKEQ. This CDR3 is built from 15 residues. The CDR3 nucleotides are TGTGCCAGCAGCCAAGATCCTCGACTAAGCAATGAGCAGTTCTTC. Amino acid sequence: CASSQDPRLSNEQFF.

The rearrangement links TRBV19 to TRBJ1-3, with D perhaps matching TRBD1 (6 bases). The CDR3 contains 15 residues. The V gene's germline CDR1 is LNHDA and CDR2 SQIVND (reference sequence). V was pared by 6 bases and J by 0 bases, with 12 bases between. The DNA of the CDR3 is TGTGCCAGTAGACCGACAGGAAACTCTGGAAACACCATATATTTT. Residues: CASRPTGNSGNTIYF.

This CDR3 reads CATSDPRTGNQPQHF. For the CDR3, the DNA is TGTGCCACCAGTGATCCAAGGACAGGCAATCAGCCCCAGCATTTT. This chain connects TRBV24-1 to TRBJ1-5; D might be TRBD1 (6 bases). This CDR3 has 15 amino acids. The germline gives CDR1 KGHDR, CDR2 SFDVKD. The V end lost 3 bases, the J end lost 2 bases, and 10 bases lay between the germline ends.

The genes are TRBV3-1 (or the pseudogene TRBV3-2) and TRBJ1-5; weak D call: TRBD1 (6 bases). Germline CDR1 reads LGHDT; CDR2 reads YNNKEL (reference sequence). The CDR3 contains 16 residues. The V gene lost 4 bases and the J gene lost 2 bases, with 15 bases spanning the gap. The CDR3 region has the DNA TGTGCCAGCAGCCCCGCGGGAGGGGGGGGCAATCAGCCCCAGCATTTT. It specifies CASSPAGGGGNQPQHF.

The chain joins TRBV6-6 to TRBJ1-2; D remains ambiguous. CDR3 length equals 15 residues. The germline CDR1 and CDR2 sequences are MNHNY and SVGAGI (reference sequence). Trimming removed 2 bases from V and 3 bases from J, with 13 bases in between. In DNA form, the CDR3 reads TGTGCCAGCAGTTACGTCAGTCCGGGGTACTATGGCTACACCTTC. As protein: CASSYVSPGYYGYTF.

The rearrangement links TRBV24-1 to TRBJ1-2; 7 positions match TRBD1. V shed 3 bases, J shed 7 bases, and the junction held 4 bases outside the gene matches. This CDR3 spans 13 amino acids. Germline assignment: CDR1 KGHDR and CDR2 SFDVKD. CDR3 residues: CATSDRQGGGYTF. CDR3 in DNA: TGTGCCACCAGTGATCGACAGGGCGGTGGCTACACCTTC.

The chain links TRBV19 to TRBJ2-1; 11 bases match TRBD2. J lost 1 base, V lost 3 bases, and 2 bases had no gene match. Germline V lookup: CDR1 LNHDA, CDR2 SQIVND (reference sequence). This CDR3 has 16 residues. CDR3 loop: CASSILAGGSYNEQFF. The DNA for the CDR3 is TGTGCCAGTAGTATCCTAGCGGGAGGATCCTACAATGAGCAGTTCTTC.

J is TRBJ2-3 and V is TRBV5-4; D might be TRBD2 (6 bases). V lost 4 bases and J lost 6, with 24 bases in between. CDR3 length equals 17 residues. Germline assignment: CDR1 SGHNT and CDR2 YYREEE (reference sequence). DNA for the CDR3: TGTGCCAGCAGCATACCTACCCCGTCTGGGGCGGGGGATACGCAGTATTTT. It yields the protein CASSIPTPSGAGDTQYF. Together with reference TRBV5-4 and TRBJ2-3, the CDR3 gives the full variable domain: ETGVTQSPTHLIKTRGQQVTLRCSSQSGHNTVSWYQQALGQGPQFIFQYYREEENGRGNFPPRFSGLQFPNYSSELNVNALELDDSALYLCASSIPTPSGAGDTQYFGPGTRLTVL.

The chain carries TRBV30 and TRBJ2-5, with D possibly matching TRBD2 (5 bases). The V and J ends lost 7 bases and 5 bases respectively, with 17 bases between them. CDR1 GTSNPN and CDR2 SVGIG come from the germline V gene (reference sequence). CDR3 length: 13 residues. CDR3 residues: CASGGGDSETQYF. DNA of the CDR3: TGTGCCTCCGGAGGTGGGGATTCGGAGACCCAGTACTTC. The full variable domain, in which reference TRBV30 and TRBJ2-5 provide the parts outside the CDR3, is SQTIHQWPATLVQPVGSPLSLECTVEGTSNPNLYWYRQAAGRGLQLLFYSVGIGQISSEVPQNLSASRPQDRQFILSSKKLLLSDSGFYLCASGGGDSETQYFGPGTRLLVL.

This chain links TRBV28 with TRBJ1-5; the D gene is possibly TRBD1 (6 bases). The CDR3 runs 15 residues. V was shortened by 4 bases and J by 3 bases, with 13 bases between the two germline ends. Germline V CDR1 and CDR2: MDHEN, SYDVKM. CDR3 protein: CASSSPGGHNQPQHF. In DNA, the CDR3 is TGTGCCAGCAGTTCCCCCGGGGGGCACAATCAGCCCCAGCATTTT.

The rearrangement uses TRBV5-4 and TRBJ2-4; TRBD2 might be the D (5 bases). With 1 base removed from V and 8 bases from J, the gap between germline ends came to 19 bases. Germline lookup yields CDR1 SGHNT and CDR2 YYREEE (reference sequence). The CDR3 loop spans 16 amino acids. CDR3 DNA sequence: TGTGCCAGCAGCTTGTTCGTCGGGAATGGTGGGGACATTCAGTACTTC. Translation gives CASSLFVGNGGDIQYF.

The chain links TRBV7-8 to TRBJ1-5; TRBD1 agrees at 7 bases. CDR3 length: 16 residues. With V trimmed by 5 bases and J by 0 bases, 7 bases remained unmatched. Germline values: CDR1 SGHVS, CDR2 FQNEAQ. In DNA form, the CDR3 reads TGTGCCAGCAGCCCGAGAGGACAGGTTAGCAATCAGCCCCAGCATTTT. It is translated as CASSPRGQVSNQPQHF. Drawing the rest from reference TRBV7-8 and TRBJ1-5, the complete variable domain is GAGVSQSPRYKVAKRGQDVALRCDPISGHVSLFWYQQALGQGPEFLTYFQNEAQLDKSGLPSDRFFAERPEGSVSTLKIQRTQQEDSAVYLCASSPRGQVSNQPQHFGDGTRLSIL.

The chain recombines TRBV9 with TRBJ2-3, with 8 nucleotides matching TRBD2. There are 17 residues in the CDR3. Germline V gene data show CDR1 as SGDLS and CDR2 as YYNGEE. J gave up 0 bases and V 0 bases, and 6 bases lay outside the gene matches. CDR3 residues: CASSVGTSGTSTDTQYF. The CDR3 DNA sequence: TGTGCCAGCAGCGTAGGAACTAGCGGAACTAGCACAGATACGCAGTATTTT.

The count of this clone is one. The genes are TRBV4-1 and TRBJ2-1; a possible D gene is TRBD1 (6 bases). This CDR3 comprises 15 residues. CDR1 and CDR2 from the germline V gene are MGHRA and YSYEKL. V was trimmed by 3 bases and J by 5 bases, leaving 14 bases between them. The CDR3 loop is CASSHPNKGDNEQFF. CDR3 DNA: TGCGCCAGCAGCCATCCCAATAAGGGGGACAATGAGCAGTTCTTC.

The V call is TRBV3-1 (or the pseudogene TRBV3-2), the J call TRBJ2-5; tentative D call: TRBD1 (7 bases). The V and J ends lost 8 bases and 1 base respectively, with 14 bases between them. This CDR3 contains 14 residues. CDR1 LGHDT and CDR2 YNNKEL come from the germline V gene (reference sequence). CDR3: CASAGQWGQETQYF. In DNA form, the CDR3 reads TGTGCCAGCGCGGGACAGTGGGGCCAAGAGACCCAGTACTTC.

This rearrangement joins TRBV10-3 to TRBJ2-5; 12 bases agree with TRBD2. J gave up 1 base and V 5 bases, and 5 bases lay outside the gene matches. The CDR3 has 16 residues. The germline CDR1 and CDR2 sequences are ENHRY and SYGVKD. The CDR3 coding sequence is TGTGCCATCAGTCGGACTAGCGGGATCGTCCAAGAGACCCAGTACTTC. Translation gives CAISRTSGIVQETQYF.

This clone came up a few times. The V call is TRBV30, the J call TRBJ1-1, with TRBD1 matching over 8 bases. The CDR3 is 14 residues long. The germline CDR1 and CDR2 sequences are GTSNPN and SVGIG (reference sequence). The J segment lost 3 bases and the V segment lost 0 bases, leaving 3 bases of the junction unmatched. In DNA, the CDR3 is TGTGCCTGGAGTGTAACAGGGGGATACACTGAAGCTTTCTTT. This encodes CAWSVTGGYTEAFF.

This chain joins TRBV6-1 and TRBJ2-1, with D possibly matching TRBD1 (5 bases). The CDR3 loop spans 14 amino acids. The germline gives CDR1 MNHNS, CDR2 SASEGT. V was pared by 1 base and J by 12 bases, with 16 bases between. CDR3 residues: CASSEGARVVGQFF. The CDR3, as DNA: TGTGCCAGCAGTGAAGGGGCCAGGGTAGTAGGGCAGTTCTTC.

The rearrangement links TRBV11-2 to TRBJ1-6, with 10 positions matching TRBD1. CDR1 is SGHAT, CDR2 FQNNGV, per germline. The CDR3 is 17 amino acids. Germline trimming cut 6 bases from V and 10 bases from J; bases unmatched to any gene: 15. Written as DNA, the CDR3 is TGTGCCAGCAGACCACCCGTGGGACAGGGGAAGAAATCACCCCTCCACTTT. It specifies CASRPPVGQGKKSPLHF. The full variable domain, rest sourced from reference TRBV11-2 and TRBJ1-6, is EAGVAQSPRYKIIEKRQSVAFWCNPISGHATLYWYQQILGQGPKLLIQFQNNGVVDDSQLPKDRFSAERLKGVDSTLKIQPAKLEDSAVYLCASRPPVGQGKKSPLHFGNGTRLTVT.